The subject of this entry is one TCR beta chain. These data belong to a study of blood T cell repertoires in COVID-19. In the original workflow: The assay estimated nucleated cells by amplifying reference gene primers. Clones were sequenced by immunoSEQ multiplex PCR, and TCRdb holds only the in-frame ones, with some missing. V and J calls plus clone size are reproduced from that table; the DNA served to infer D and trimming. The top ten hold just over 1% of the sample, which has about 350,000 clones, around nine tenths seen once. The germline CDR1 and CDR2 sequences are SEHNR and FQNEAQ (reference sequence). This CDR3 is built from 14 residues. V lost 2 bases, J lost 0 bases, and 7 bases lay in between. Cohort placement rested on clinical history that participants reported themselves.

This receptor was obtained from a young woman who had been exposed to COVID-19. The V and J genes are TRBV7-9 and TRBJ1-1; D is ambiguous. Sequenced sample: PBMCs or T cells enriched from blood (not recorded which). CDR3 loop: CASSLSGLNTEAFF. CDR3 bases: TGTGCCAGCAGCTTATCGGGATTGAACACTGAAGCTTTCTTT.